The 18 T cell receptor beta chains listed next were all sequenced from one sample in a study of cytomegalovirus exposure and HLA in healthy donors. The PCR ran on 60 Vbeta and 13 Jbeta primers. Only in-frame clones appear in the TCRdb table, and some are missing; sequencing was by immunoSEQ multiplex PCR. This sample's clone table lists about 150,000 clones. The sample taken for sequencing was PBMCs. The source is a woman aged 50 to 60 in good health and CMV-seronegative.

CDR3 protein: CASSQGLPNTEAFF. The CDR3 region has the DNA TGCGCCAGCAGCCAGGGACTTCCGAACACTGAAGCTTTCTTT. This chain uses TRBV4-3 with TRBJ1-1; the D gene is possibly TRBD1 (5 bases). Per germline, CDR1 LGHNA and CDR2 YSLEER. CDR3 length: 14 amino acids. V shed 3 bases and J shed 1 base, with 9 bases lying between them.

V is TRBV19 and J is TRBJ1-5; possible D gene TRBD1, 6 bases. The V end was cut by 4 bases, the J end by 5 bases, with 15 bases between. The germline V gene has CDR1 LNHDA and CDR2 SQIVND (reference sequence). CDR3 length: 15 amino acids. The CDR3 reads CASSRHRKGDQPQHF. The CDR3 DNA follows: TGTGCCAGTAGTAGGCACAGGAAGGGGGATCAGCCCCAGCATTTT. Supplemented by reference TRBV19 and TRBJ1-5, the full variable domain reads DGGITQSPKYLFRKEGQNVTLSCEQNLNHDAMYWYRQDPGQGLRLIYYSQIVNDFQKGDIAEGYSVSREKKESFPLTVTSAQKNPTAFYLCASSRHRKGDQPQHFGDGTRLSIL.

The chain couples TRBV9 to TRBJ1-4, with D perhaps TRBD1 (6 bases). Trimming removed 0 bases at V and 5 bases at J, with 11 bases between. CDR3 size: 15 residues. Germline CDR1 SGDLS, CDR2 YYNGEE. The CDR3 nucleotides are TGTGCCAGCAGCGTAGATGGGGGCCTGAATGAAAAACTGTTTTTT. It codes for CASSVDGGLNEKLFF.

The rearrangement links TRBV4-3 to TRBJ2-2; TRBD1 might be the D (6 bases). V was clipped by 0 bases and J by 7 bases, with 15 bases between them. The CDR3 sequence is 16 residues long. CDR1 and CDR2 from the germline V gene are LGHNA and YSLEER. DNA for the CDR3: TGCGCCAGCAGCCAAGATAGGGGGACGAAGGGCGGGGAGCTGTTTTTT. Its translation: CASSQDRGTKGGELFF.

The chain links TRBV9 to TRBJ2-3, with D tentatively TRBD1 (5 bases). There are 17 residues in the CDR3. Germline CDR1 SGDLS, CDR2 YYNGEE. Trimming left V 1 base short and J 1 base short, with 16 bases between. The CDR3 sequence is CASSVTVTTGRTDTQYF. The CDR3 DNA is TGTGCCAGCAGCGTAACCGTTACTACAGGTCGCACAGATACGCAGTATTTT. Full variable domain (remainder filled in from reference TRBV9 and TRBJ2-3): DSGVTQTPKHLITATGQRVTLRCSPRSGDLSVYWYQQSLDQGLQFLIQYYNGEERAKGNILERFSAQQFPDLHSELNLSSLELGDSALYFCASSVTVTTGRTDTQYFGPGTRLTVL.

This rearrangement joins TRBV6-1 to TRBJ2-5; D is undetermined. The CDR3 has 11 residues. The V end lost 5 bases, the J end lost 6 bases, and 7 bases lay between the germline ends. From germline, CDR1 is MNHNS and CDR2 SASEGT. The CDR3 loop reads CASSPKQTQYF. DNA of the CDR3: TGTGCCAGCAGTCCTAAACAGACCCAGTACTTC.

The gene calls are TRBV6-5 and TRBJ2-1; possible D gene TRBD1, 6 bases. V was pared by 6 bases and J by 0 bases, with 12 bases between. Germline values: CDR1 MNHEY, CDR2 SVGAGI. This CDR3 is built from 15 residues. CDR3 loop: CASRQADSSYNEQFF. The CDR3 DNA reads as TGTGCCAGCAGACAAGCGGACAGCTCCTACAATGAGCAGTTCTTC.

This chain uses TRBV25-1 with TRBJ2-6, with a tentative D call TRBD2 (5 bases). Germline V CDR1 and CDR2: MGHDK, SYGVNS. The CDR3 consists of 15 residues. Trimming pared 2 bases from V and 3 bases from J, leaving 8 bases between. CDR3 in amino acids: CASSEPRGGANVLTF. The CDR3 nucleotides read TGTGCCAGCAGTGAACCTCGGGGTGGGGCCAACGTCCTGACTTTC. Using reference TRBV25-1 and TRBJ2-6 for the parts outside the CDR3, the full variable domain is EADIYQTPRYLVIGTGKKITLECSQTMGHDKMYWYQQDPGMELHLIHYSYGVNSTEKGDLSSESTVSRIRTEHFPLTLESARPSHTSQYLCASSEPRGGANVLTFGAGSRLTVL.

The rearrangement links TRBV7-6 to TRBJ2-3; 9 bases align to TRBD1. CDR3 length: 17 amino acids. The germline CDR1 and CDR2 sequences are SGHVS and FNYEAQ. J was trimmed by 2 bases and V by 0 bases; bases with no gene match: 6. The CDR3 protein is CASSLAIGTGYTDTQYF. Written as DNA, the CDR3 is TGTGCCAGCAGCTTAGCGATCGGGACAGGGTACACAGATACGCAGTATTTT.

The genes are TRBV19 and TRBJ2-7, with 10 bases that match TRBD2. Germline V gene sequence: CDR1 LNHDA, CDR2 SQIVND (reference sequence). With 3 bases clipped from V and 2 bases from J, the junction kept 1 base outside the gene matches. The CDR3 extends over 14 amino acids. CDR3 protein: CASSISGGAYEQYF. CDR3 DNA: TGTGCCAGTAGTATCAGCGGGGGGGCCTACGAGCAGTACTTC.

The rearrangement links TRBV28 to TRBJ2-5; TRBD1 matches at 8 bases. The CDR3 covers 13 residues. The germline V gene encodes CDR1 MDHEN and CDR2 SYDVKM. V was clipped by 3 bases and J by 6 bases; unmatched bases: 3. CDR3 DNA sequence: TGTGCCAGCAGTTTGACAGGGGAGAAGACCCAGTACTTC. Translated, it gives CASSLTGEKTQYF.

The chain has TRBV6-5 and TRBJ1-1, with 7 bases that match TRBD1. In germline, CDR1 is MNHEY, CDR2 SVGAGI. The CDR3 is 11 amino acids. V shed 7 bases and J 5 bases; nucleotides not matched to a gene: 1. CDR3 sequence reads: CASKTGTEAFF. CDR3 DNA sequence: TGTGCCAGCAAGACAGGGACTGAAGCTTTCTTT.

The chain links TRBV27 to TRBJ2-1, with 8 bases matching TRBD2. V lost 3 bases, J lost 6 bases, and 10 bases stayed unmatched. This CDR3 has 16 amino acids. From germline, CDR1 is MNHEY and CDR2 SMNVEV (reference sequence). The CDR3: CASSLRVSGSTNEQFF. CDR3 sequence (DNA): TGTGCCAGCAGTTTGCGGGTGAGCGGGAGTACCAATGAGCAGTTCTTC.

The V call is TRBV9, the J call TRBJ2-1; 7 positions match TRBD2. The CDR3 covers 15 residues. CDR1 and CDR2 from the germline V gene are SGDLS and YYNGEE. With V trimmed by 0 bases and J by 8 bases, 8 bases remained unmatched. For the CDR3, the DNA is TGTGCCAGCAGCGTAGTTGCGGGAGAGGGGTATGAGCAGTTCTTC. It translates to CASSVVAGEGYEQFF. The variable domain in full, completed from reference TRBV9 and TRBJ2-1, reads DSGVTQTPKHLITATGQRVTLRCSPRSGDLSVYWYQQSLDQGLQFLIQYYNGEERAKGNILERFSAQQFPDLHSELNLSSLELGDSALYFCASSVVAGEGYEQFFGPGTRLTVL.

V is TRBV5-1 and J is TRBJ2-5; TRBD2 agrees at 14 bases. This CDR3 spans 16 amino acids. Germline CDR1 and CDR2: SGHRS and YFSETQ. The J segment lost 4 bases and the V segment lost 4 bases, leaving 6 bases of the junction unmatched. CDR3 DNA sequence: TGCGCCAGCAGCCCTCACGGGACTAGCGGGGGAGAGACCCAGTACTTC. Translating it yields CASSPHGTSGGETQYF.

The J gene is TRBJ2-7, the V gene TRBV5-1; possible D gene TRBD2, 7 bases. Deletions cut 0 bases from V and 2 bases from J, with 9 bases between. CDR1 is SGHRS and CDR2 is YFSETQ in the germline V gene. This CDR3 is built from 14 residues. This CDR3 reads CASSLGGGTYEQYF. For the CDR3, the DNA is TGCGCCAGCAGCTTGGGCGGGGGCACCTACGAGCAGTACTTC. The whole variable domain, remainder taken from reference TRBV5-1 and TRBJ2-7, is KAGVTQTPRYLIKTRGQQVTLSCSPISGHRSVSWYQQTPGQGLQFLFEYFSETQRNKGNFPGRFSGRQFSNSRSEMNVSTLELGDSALYLCASSLGGGTYEQYFGPGTRLTVT.

The V gene is TRBV5-1, the J gene TRBJ1-1, with D possibly matching TRBD1 (6 bases). V lost 3 bases to trimming and J lost 0 bases, with 12 bases between them. This CDR3 is built from 15 residues. The germline V gene has CDR1 SGHRS and CDR2 YFSETQ. CDR3 DNA sequence: TGCGCCAGCAGCTGGTCGGGGGGCCTGAACACTGAAGCTTTCTTT. It codes for CASSWSGGLNTEAFF. The whole variable domain, remainder taken from reference TRBV5-1 and TRBJ1-1, is KAGVTQTPRYLIKTRGQQVTLSCSPISGHRSVSWYQQTPGQGLQFLFEYFSETQRNKGNFPGRFSGRQFSNSRSEMNVSTLELGDSALYLCASSWSGGLNTEAFFGQGTRLTVV.

The chain is built from TRBV6-6 and TRBJ2-7, with a weak D call TRBD1 (7 bases). Per germline, CDR1 MNHNY and CDR2 SVGAGI (reference sequence). The germline V and J ends were trimmed by 2 bases and 4 bases, with 12 bases remaining between them. The CDR3 has 14 residues. This CDR3 reads CASSYEAGGYEQYF. The CDR3 DNA sequence: TGTGCCAGCAGTTACGAGGCAGGGGGGTACGAGCAGTACTTC.